The sequence of this TCR beta chain was determined in a study of T cells after yellow fever vaccination. Overall study results and limits: Clones that expanded after primary vaccination mostly reappeared after the booster (around 96% CD4, 75% to 90% CD8). Researchers noted that a small share of clonotypes showed up in both CD4 and CD8 compartments. Secondary responses were weaker yet peaked faster, day 5 versus 15.

This clonotype was detected only a few times. What it binds is unknown. TCRdb re-analysed the 5' RACE reads in MiXCR, keeping a single row per CDR3 protein. The table records a few hundred thousand distinct CDR3 sequences, around 21% of them present only once. This clonotype was obtained from a man aged 25-45 years who received the YFV17D yellow fever vaccine. The starting material was PBMCs, obtained 15 days after the yellow fever booster vaccination.

The CDR3, as DNA: TGTGCCAGCAGCCAAGCTCATCCCGGGGAGCTGTTTTTT. Translated: CASSQAHPGELFF. This rearrangement joins TRBV3-1 to TRBJ2-2; no clear D gene. This CDR3 has 13 residues. Between the trimmed V and J ends, which lost 1 base and 6 bases, there was a span of 6 bases. Germline-derived CDR1 and CDR2 are LGHDT and YNNKEL (reference sequence).